The clone carrying this T cell receptor (beta chain) was detected ten times or more. Its antigen is unknown. This sample is part of a study of T-cell memory formation after mild COVID-19. Study-level findings and limits: Prior to infection, memory already included some responding clones, suggesting cross-reactive memory joined. The CD4+ clones that contracted clustered mainly within CM and EM, and the CD8+ clones concentrated in EMRA.

From the 5' RACE reads, TCRdb called clonotypes with MiXCR, one entry per CDR3 protein. The data show a few hundred thousand distinct CDR3 sequences, with around 15% seen just once and about a fifth held by the top ten. The CDR3 totals 16 residues. With 5 bases clipped from V and 6 bases from J, the junction kept 7 bases outside the gene matches. Germline values: CDR1 SGHRS, CDR2 YFSETQ. The rearrangement uses TRBV5-1 and TRBJ2-2; 13 bases match TRBD2. The sequence derives from a man aged 18 to 35 who had mild COVID-19 (a few samples of this study predate the infection). Cell type and time point are not known. The sequencing input was PBMCs or a T cell subset sorted from them (not recorded which). This chain's CDR3 is CASSSPGLAGPGELFF. The CDR3 nucleotides are TGCGCCAGCAGTTCTCCGGGACTAGCGGGGCCCGGGGAGCTGTTTTTT.